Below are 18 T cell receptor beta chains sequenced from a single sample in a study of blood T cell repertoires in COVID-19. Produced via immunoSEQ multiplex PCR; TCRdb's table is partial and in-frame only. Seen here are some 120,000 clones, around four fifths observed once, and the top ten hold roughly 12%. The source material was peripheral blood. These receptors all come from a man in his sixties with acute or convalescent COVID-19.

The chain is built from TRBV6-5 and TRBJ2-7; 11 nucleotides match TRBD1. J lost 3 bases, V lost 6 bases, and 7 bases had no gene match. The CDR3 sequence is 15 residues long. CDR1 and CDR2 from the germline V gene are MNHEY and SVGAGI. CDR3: CASSFAGTGGYEQYF. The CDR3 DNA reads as TGTGCCAGCAGCTTCGCCGGGACAGGGGGCTACGAGCAGTACTTC.

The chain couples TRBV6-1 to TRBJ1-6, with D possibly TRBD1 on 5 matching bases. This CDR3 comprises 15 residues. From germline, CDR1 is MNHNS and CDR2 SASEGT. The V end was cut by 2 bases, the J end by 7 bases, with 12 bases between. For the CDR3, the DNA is TGTGCCAGCAGTGAAATGGGTCAGGGAAATTCACCCCTCCACTTT. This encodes CASSEMGQGNSPLHF.

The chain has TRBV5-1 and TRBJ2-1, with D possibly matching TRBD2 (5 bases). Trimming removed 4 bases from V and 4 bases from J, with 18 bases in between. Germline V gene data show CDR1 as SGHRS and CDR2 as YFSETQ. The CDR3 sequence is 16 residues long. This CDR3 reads CASSPDGLAGYNEQFF. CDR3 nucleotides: TGCGCCAGCAGCCCGGATGGGCTAGCAGGTTACAATGAGCAGTTCTTC.

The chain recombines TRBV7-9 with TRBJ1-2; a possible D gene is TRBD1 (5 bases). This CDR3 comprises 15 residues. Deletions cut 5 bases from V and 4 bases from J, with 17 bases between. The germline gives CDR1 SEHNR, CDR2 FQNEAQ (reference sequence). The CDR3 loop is CASSGPGAISYGYTF. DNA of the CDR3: TGTGCCAGCAGCGGTCCTGGGGCGATTAGCTATGGCTACACCTTC.

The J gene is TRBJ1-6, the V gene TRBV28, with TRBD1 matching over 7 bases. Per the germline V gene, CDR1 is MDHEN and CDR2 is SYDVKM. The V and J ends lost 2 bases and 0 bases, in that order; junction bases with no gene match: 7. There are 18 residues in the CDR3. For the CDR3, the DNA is TGTGCCAGCAGTTTACTTAGGGACAGCCGCTCCTATAATTCACCCCTCCACTTT. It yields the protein CASSLLRDSRSYNSPLHF.

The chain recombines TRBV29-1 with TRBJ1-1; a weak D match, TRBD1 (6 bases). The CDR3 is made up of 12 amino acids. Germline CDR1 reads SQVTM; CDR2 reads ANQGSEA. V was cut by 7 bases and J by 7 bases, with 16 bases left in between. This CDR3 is CSARGQGSEAFF. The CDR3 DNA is TGCAGCGCTCGGGGTCAGGGGAGTGAAGCTTTCTTT. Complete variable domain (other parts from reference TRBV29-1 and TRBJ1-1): SAVISQKPSRDICQRGTSLTIQCQVDSQVTMMFWYRQQPGQSLTLIATANQGSEATYESGFVIDKFPISRPNLTFSTLTVSNMSPEDSSIYLCSARGQGSEAFFGQGTRLTVV.

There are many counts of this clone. The CDR3 is CASSVGGDYGYTF. CDR3 sequence (DNA): TGTGCCAGCAGCGTAGGGGGAGACTATGGCTACACCTTC. The V and J genes are TRBV9 and TRBJ1-2; D not certain. This CDR3 contains 13 residues. V was cut by 0 bases and J by 3 bases, with 6 bases left in between. Germline CDR1 reads SGDLS; CDR2 reads YYNGEE.

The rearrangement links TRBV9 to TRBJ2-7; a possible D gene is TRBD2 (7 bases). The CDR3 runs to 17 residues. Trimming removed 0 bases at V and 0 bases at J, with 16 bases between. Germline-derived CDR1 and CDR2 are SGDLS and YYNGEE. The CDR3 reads CASSVGPGGGLSYEQYF. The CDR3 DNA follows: TGTGCCAGCAGCGTAGGCCCTGGGGGGGGGCTCTCCTACGAGCAGTACTTC.

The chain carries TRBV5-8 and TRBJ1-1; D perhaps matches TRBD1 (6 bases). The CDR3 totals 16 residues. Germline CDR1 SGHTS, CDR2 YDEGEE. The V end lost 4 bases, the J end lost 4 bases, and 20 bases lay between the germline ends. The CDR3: CASSLGRGIRVTEAFF. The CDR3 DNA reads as TGTGCCAGCAGCCTAGGGAGGGGGATCCGGGTCACTGAAGCTTTCTTT.

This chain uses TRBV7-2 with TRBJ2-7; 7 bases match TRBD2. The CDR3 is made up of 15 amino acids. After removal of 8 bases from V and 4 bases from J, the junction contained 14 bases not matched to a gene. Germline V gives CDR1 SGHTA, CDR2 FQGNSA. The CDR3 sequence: CASAGAGASGYEQYF. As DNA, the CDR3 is TGTGCCAGCGCCGGGGCCGGGGCTAGCGGTTACGAGCAGTACTTC.

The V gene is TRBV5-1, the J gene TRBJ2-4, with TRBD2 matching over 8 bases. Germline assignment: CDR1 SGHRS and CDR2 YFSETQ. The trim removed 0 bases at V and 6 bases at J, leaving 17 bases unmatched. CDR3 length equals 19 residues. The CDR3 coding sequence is TGCGCCAGCAGCTTGGGGGGCTTATCTGAGCGGGAGAGGCGAAACATTCAGTACTTC. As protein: CASSLGGLSERERRNIQYF.

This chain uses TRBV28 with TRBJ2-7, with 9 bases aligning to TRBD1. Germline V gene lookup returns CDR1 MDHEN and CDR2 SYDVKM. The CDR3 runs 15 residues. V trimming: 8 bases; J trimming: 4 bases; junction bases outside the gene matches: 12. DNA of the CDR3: TGTGCCAGCTGTGAAACCGGGACAGGGTCTTACGAGCAGTACTTC. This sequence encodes CASCETGTGSYEQYF.

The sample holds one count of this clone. The CDR3 coding sequence is TGTGCCAGCAGTTGGGCACTAGGGACAACTCATCGGCCCCAGCATTTT. Encoded protein: CASSWALGTTHRPQHF. The rearrangement links TRBV28 to TRBJ1-5, with D possibly matching TRBD1 (6 bases). V was shortened by 4 bases and J by 9 bases, with 22 bases between the two germline ends. Germline-derived CDR1 and CDR2 are MDHEN and SYDVKM. CDR3 length: 16 amino acids.

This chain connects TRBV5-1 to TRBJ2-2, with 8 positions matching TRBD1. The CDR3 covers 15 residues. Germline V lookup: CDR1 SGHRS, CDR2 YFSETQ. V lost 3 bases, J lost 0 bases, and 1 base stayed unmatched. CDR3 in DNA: TGCGCCAGCAGCTCGACAGGGGCGAACACCGGGGAGCTGTTTTTT. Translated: CASSSTGANTGELFF.

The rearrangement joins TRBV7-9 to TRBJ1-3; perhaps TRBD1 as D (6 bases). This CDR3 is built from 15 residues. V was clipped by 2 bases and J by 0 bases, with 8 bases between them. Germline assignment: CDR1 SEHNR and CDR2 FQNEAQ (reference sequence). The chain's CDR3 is CASSLSGVSGNTIYF. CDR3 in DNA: TGTGCCAGCAGCTTATCAGGGGTCTCTGGAAACACCATATATTTT.

CDR3 in DNA: TGTGCCAGCTCACCTCACCCAGACAGGGGGCAAGCAGCTTTCTTT. Protein sequence: CASSPHPDRGQAAFF. This chain uses TRBV18 with TRBJ1-1; TRBD1 agrees at 10 bases. CDR1 and CDR2 (germline): KGHSH, LQKENI. This CDR3 has 15 residues. The ends lost 3 bases at V and 10 bases at J; junction bases unmatched: 11.

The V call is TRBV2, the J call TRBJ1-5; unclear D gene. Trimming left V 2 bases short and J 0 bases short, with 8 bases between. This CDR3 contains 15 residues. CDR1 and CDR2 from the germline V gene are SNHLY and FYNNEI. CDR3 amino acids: CASSEFRSSNQPQHF. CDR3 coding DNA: TGTGCCAGCAGTGAATTTCGTTCTAGCAATCAGCCCCAGCATTTT. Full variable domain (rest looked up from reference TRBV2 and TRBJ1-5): EPEVTQTPSHQVTQMGQEVILRCVPISNHLYFYWYRQILGQKVEFLVSFYNNEISEKSEIFDDQFSVERPDGSNFTLKIRSTKLEDSAMYFCASSEFRSSNQPQHFGDGTRLSIL.

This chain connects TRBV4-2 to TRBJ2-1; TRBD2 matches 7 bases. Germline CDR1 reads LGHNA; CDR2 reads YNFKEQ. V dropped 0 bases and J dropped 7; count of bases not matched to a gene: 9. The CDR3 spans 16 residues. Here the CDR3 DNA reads TGTGCCAGCAGCCAAGAGTACCAACTAGCGTGGAATGAGCAGTTCTTC. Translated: CASSQEYQLAWNEQFF.